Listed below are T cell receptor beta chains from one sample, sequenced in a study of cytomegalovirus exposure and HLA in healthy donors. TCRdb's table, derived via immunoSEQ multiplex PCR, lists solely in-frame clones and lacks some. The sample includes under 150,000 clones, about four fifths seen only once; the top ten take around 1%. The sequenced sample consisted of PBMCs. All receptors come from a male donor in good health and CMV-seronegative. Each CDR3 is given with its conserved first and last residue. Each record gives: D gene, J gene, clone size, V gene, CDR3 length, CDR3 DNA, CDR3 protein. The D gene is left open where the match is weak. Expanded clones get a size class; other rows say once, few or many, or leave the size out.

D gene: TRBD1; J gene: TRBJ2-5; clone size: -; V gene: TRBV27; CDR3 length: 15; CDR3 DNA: TGTGCCAGCGGTACCGGGACAGGGTACCAAGAGACCCAGTACTTC; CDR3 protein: CASGTGTGYQETQYF
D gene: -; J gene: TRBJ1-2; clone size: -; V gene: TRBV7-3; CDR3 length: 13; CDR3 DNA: TGTGCCAGCAGCCCCGGGGCAGGGGACGGCTACACCTTC; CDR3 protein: CASSPGAGDGYTF
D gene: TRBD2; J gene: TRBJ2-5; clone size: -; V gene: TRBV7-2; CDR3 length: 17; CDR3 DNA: TGTGCCAGCAGCTTAACCCGGGCTAGCGGATATCAAGAGACCCAGTACTTC; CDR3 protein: CASSLTRASGYQETQYF
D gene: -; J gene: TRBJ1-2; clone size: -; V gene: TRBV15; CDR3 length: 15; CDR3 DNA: TGTGCCACCAGCAGAGAGCGTGGTGGTAGAGATGGCTACACCTTC; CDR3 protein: CATSRERGGRDGYTF
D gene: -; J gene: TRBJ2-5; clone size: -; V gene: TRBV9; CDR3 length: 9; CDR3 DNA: TGTGCCGCCGCGGAGACCCAGTACTTC; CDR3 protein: CAAAETQYF
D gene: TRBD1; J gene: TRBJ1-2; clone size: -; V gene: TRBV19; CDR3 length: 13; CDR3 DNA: TGTGCCAGTAGAACGACAGGGTCGAGTGGCTACACCTTC; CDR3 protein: CASRTTGSSGYTF
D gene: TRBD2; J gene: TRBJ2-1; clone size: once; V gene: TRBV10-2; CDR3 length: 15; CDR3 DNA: TGCGCCAGCAGTGAGTCGACTAGCGGGGGGGTGGAGCAGTTCTTC; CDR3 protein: CASSESTSGGVEQFF
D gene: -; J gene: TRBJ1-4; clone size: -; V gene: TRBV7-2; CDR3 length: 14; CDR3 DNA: TGTGCCAGCAGCCCTAGGACCTCGGGGGAAAAACTGTTTTTT; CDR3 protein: CASSPRTSGEKLFF
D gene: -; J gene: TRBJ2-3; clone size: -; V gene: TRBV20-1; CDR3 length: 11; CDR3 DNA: TGCAGTCCGTTCAGAACAGATACGCAGTATTTT; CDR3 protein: CSPFRTDTQYF
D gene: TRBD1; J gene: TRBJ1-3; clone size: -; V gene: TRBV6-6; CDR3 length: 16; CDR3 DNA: TGTGCCAGCAGTCCTCCCGGGACAGGGGTTGGAAACACCATATATTTT; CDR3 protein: CASSPPGTGVGNTIYF
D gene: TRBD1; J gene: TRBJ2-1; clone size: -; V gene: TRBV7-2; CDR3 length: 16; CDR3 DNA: TGTGCCAGCAGCCGATCCCGGGACAGGCATTACAATGAGCAGTTCTTC; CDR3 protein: CASSRSRDRHYNEQFF
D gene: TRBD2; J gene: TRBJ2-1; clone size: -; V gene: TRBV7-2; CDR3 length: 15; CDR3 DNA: TGTGCCAGCAGCCGCGGACTAGCGGGGGGCAATGAGCAGTTCTTC; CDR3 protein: CASSRGLAGGNEQFF
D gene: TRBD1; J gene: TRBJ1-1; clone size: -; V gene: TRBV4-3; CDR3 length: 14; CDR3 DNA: TGCGCCAGCAGCCAAAACCAGGGGGCGACTGAAGCTTTCTTT; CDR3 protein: CASSQNQGATEAFF
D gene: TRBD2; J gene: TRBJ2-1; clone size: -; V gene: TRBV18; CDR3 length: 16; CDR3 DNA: TGTGCCAGCTCACCACCACAGCTAGCGGGGCACTATGAGCAGTTCTTC; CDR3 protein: CASSPPQLAGHYEQFF
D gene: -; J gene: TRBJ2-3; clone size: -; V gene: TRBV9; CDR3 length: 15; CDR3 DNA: TGTGCCAGCAGCGTGGAGACAGGTATCACAGATACGCAGTATTTT; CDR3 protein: CASSVETGITDTQYF
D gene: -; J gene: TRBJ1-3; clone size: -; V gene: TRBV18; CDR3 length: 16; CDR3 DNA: TGTGCCAGCTCACAATCTGCGGCCTATGGGGGAAACACCATATATTTT; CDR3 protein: CASSQSAAYGGNTIYF
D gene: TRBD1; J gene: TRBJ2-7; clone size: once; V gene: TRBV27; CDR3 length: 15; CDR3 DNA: TGTGCCAGCAGTTTAAGGGGACAGGCCGCCTACGAGCAGTACTTC; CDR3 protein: CASSLRGQAAYEQYF
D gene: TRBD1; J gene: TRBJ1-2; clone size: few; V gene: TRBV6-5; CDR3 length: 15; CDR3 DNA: TGTGCCAGCAGTCAAGGGGACAGAACCTACTATGGCTACACCTTC; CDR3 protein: CASSQGDRTYYGYTF